This TCR beta chain was found in a study of long-term antiretroviral therapy in people with HIV. The CDR3 consists of 14 residues. The germline V gene has CDR1 SGHTA and CDR2 FQGNSA. With regard to this clone: The junction and the germline gene differ at one end; a read error may be behind it.

With survey level as its setting, the immunoSEQ assay was v3.0. Produced via immunoSEQ multiplex PCR; TCRdb's table is partial and in-frame only. The data hold 40,000 to 60,000 clones, with 84% observed a single time. Samples held about 0.9-10 million cryopreserved PBMC before DNA extraction. This TCR came from a woman between 18 and 29 years old with HIV. The source was unsorted PBMCs, collected 0.8 years after starting antiretroviral therapy. The genes are TRBV7-2 and TRBJ2-4; no firm D call. The CDR3 sequence: CASSPDRVDQNADF. In DNA form, the CDR3 reads TGTGCCAGCAGCCCAGATCGAGTGGACCAAAACGCGGACTTC. The full variable domain, its missing parts supplied by reference TRBV7-2 and TRBJ2-4, is GAGVSQSPSNKVTEKGKDVELRCDPISGHTALYWYRQSLGQGLEFLIYFQGNSAPDKSGLPSDRFSAERTGGSVSTLTIQRTQQEDSAVYLCASSPDRVDQNADFGAGTRLSVL.